A single sample gave rise to the 24 T cell receptor beta chains below, sequenced in a study of cytomegalovirus exposure and HLA in healthy donors (dated by TCRdb to 2015 to 2018). The library was made by the immunoSEQ multiplex PCR assay. For the multiplex PCR, a mixture combining 60 forward primers for TCR Vbeta segments and 13 reverse primers for TCR Jbeta segments was used. The table was pulled from immuneACCESS by TCRdb, which kept in-frame rearrangements only. Such tables lose some clones; where checked, under half of the loss comes from unresolved V genes, and the rest has no known cause. The sample table shows 150,000 to 200,000 clones, and 80% to 90% are seen once. The ten largest make up less than 2% of the sample. Material for sequencing was PBMCs. The receptors were sampled from a man younger than 30 in good health and CMV-seronegative.

The chain joins TRBV7-3 to TRBJ2-1; 8 bases agree with TRBD2. V trimming: 5 bases; J trimming: 10 bases; junction bases outside the gene matches: 1. CDR3 length: 11 amino acids. The V gene's germline CDR1 is SGHTA and CDR2 FQGTGA. The CDR3 sequence: CASSRGREQFF. Here the CDR3 DNA reads TGTGCCAGCAGCCGCGGGAGGGAGCAGTTCTTC. Full variable domain (missing parts from reference TRBV7-3 and TRBJ2-1): GAGVSQTPSNKVTEKGKYVELRCDPISGHTALYWYRQSLGQGPEFLIYFQGTGAADDSGLPNDRFFAVRPEGSVSTLKIQRTERGDSAVYLCASSRGREQFFGPGTRLTVL.

The V and J genes are TRBV5-1 and TRBJ2-1, with 11 nucleotides matching TRBD2. Per germline, CDR1 SGHRS and CDR2 YFSETQ. This CDR3 comprises 14 residues. V shed 6 bases, J shed 9 bases, and the junction held 8 bases outside the gene matches. CDR3: CASNGLAGGGEQFF. The CDR3 coding sequence is TGCGCCAGCAACGGTCTAGCGGGAGGCGGTGAGCAGTTCTTC.

The chain is built from TRBV7-9 and TRBJ1-1; D not certain. In germline, CDR1 is SEHNR, CDR2 FQNEAQ (reference sequence). The V end was cut by 5 bases, the J end by 7 bases, with 11 bases between. The CDR3 is 12 amino acids. CDR3 sequence (DNA): TGTGCCAGCAGCCCACCGACGGGTGAAGCTTTCTTT. The encoded protein is CASSPPTGEAFF. Variable domain in full (rest from reference TRBV7-9 and TRBJ1-1): DTGVSQNPRHKITKRGQNVTFRCDPISEHNRLYWYRQTLGQGPEFLTYFQNEAQLEKSRLLSDRFSAERPKGSFSTLEIQRTEQGDSAMYLCASSPPTGEAFFGQGTRLTVV.

This chain joins TRBV5-1 and TRBJ2-7, with TRBD1 matching over 8 bases. The length of the CDR3 is 15 residues. The V and J ends lost 3 bases and 3 bases, in that order; junction bases with no gene match: 8. CDR1 is SGHRS, CDR2 YFSETQ, per germline. DNA of the CDR3: TGCGCCAGCAGCTCCCCGGACAGGGTCATCTACGAGCAGTACTTC. It specifies CASSSPDRVIYEQYF.

CDR3 nucleotides: TGTGCCAGCAGTTTTCGGCGGGACAGGGAATATACCAACTATGGCTACACCTTC. It specifies CASSFRRDREYTNYGYTF. The chain couples TRBV28 to TRBJ1-2; the match to TRBD1 covers 9 bases. J was trimmed by 2 bases and V by 3 bases; bases with no gene match: 13. Germline V gene lookup returns CDR1 MDHEN and CDR2 SYDVKM. The CDR3 is 18 residues long.

The chain uses TRBV5-1 and TRBJ2-3; 9 nucleotides agree with TRBD2. J lost 5 bases, V lost 4 bases, and 5 bases had no gene match. The CDR3 spans 14 residues. Germline CDR1 SGHRS, CDR2 YFSETQ. The chain's CDR3 is CASSIGTSRDTQYF. The CDR3 DNA is TGCGCCAGCAGCATAGGGACTAGCCGAGATACGCAGTATTTT. Complete variable domain (other parts from reference TRBV5-1 and TRBJ2-3): KAGVTQTPRYLIKTRGQQVTLSCSPISGHRSVSWYQQTPGQGLQFLFEYFSETQRNKGNFPGRFSGRQFSNSRSEMNVSTLELGDSALYLCASSIGTSRDTQYFGPGTRLTVL.

This chain links TRBV5-1 with TRBJ2-5; the D gene is possibly TRBD1 (5 bases). This CDR3 comprises 15 residues. Germline V CDR1 and CDR2: SGHRS, YFSETQ. Trimming left V 6 bases short and J 1 base short, with 16 bases between. The chain's CDR3 is CASTAQGRAQETQYF. CDR3 DNA sequence: TGCGCCAGCACCGCTCAGGGTAGGGCCCAAGAGACCCAGTACTTC.

The chain uses TRBV5-1 and TRBJ2-1, with a possible D match to TRBD1 (5 bases). The CDR3 has 13 residues. Trimming shortened V by 3 bases and J by 3 bases, and 7 bases separated the two germline ends. Germline V gene lookup returns CDR1 SGHRS and CDR2 YFSETQ. Here the CDR3 DNA reads TGCGCCAGCAGCTGGGGCAACTACAATGAGCAGTTCTTC. Its translation: CASSWGNYNEQFF.

In this sample, this clone turned up once. The chain is built from TRBV11-2 and TRBJ2-7, with no clear D. The CDR3 length is 11 residues. Germline assignment: CDR1 SGHAT and CDR2 FQNNGV. V lost 5 bases to trimming and J lost 7 bases, with 9 bases between them. The CDR3 reads CASSPVREQYF. CDR3 bases: TGTGCCAGCAGCCCCGTACGGGAGCAGTACTTC.

The genes are TRBV9 and TRBJ2-1; D gene ambiguous. Trimming stripped 4 bases from V and 5 bases from J, with 19 bases between. The CDR3 is 16 amino acids. Looked up from germline, CDR1 is SGDLS and CDR2 is YYNGEE. DNA for the CDR3: TGTGCCAGCAGCCTATCCGATCCGAGAGTGGACAATGAGCAGTTCTTC. Its translation is CASSLSDPRVDNEQFF.

The chain links TRBV7-8 to TRBJ2-6, with 8 bases aligning to TRBD1. CDR1 is SGHVS and CDR2 is FQNEAQ in the germline V gene. V was clipped by 4 bases and J by 2 bases; unmatched bases: 1. This CDR3 spans 15 amino acids. In DNA form, the CDR3 reads TGTGCCAGCAGCTCACAGGGGGCTGGGGCCAACGTCCTGACTTTC. Amino acid sequence: CASSSQGAGANVLTF.

This sequence joins TRBV11-2 and TRBJ2-2; 11 bases agree with TRBD1. The CDR3 consists of 15 residues. CDR1 and CDR2 (germline): SGHAT, FQNNGV. The trim removed 2 bases at V and 6 bases at J, leaving 2 bases unmatched. The CDR3 bases are TGTGCCAGCAGCTTATGGGGACAGGGGGCCGGGGAGCTGTTTTTT. This encodes CASSLWGQGAGELFF. Filled out from reference TRBV11-2 and TRBJ2-2, the complete variable domain reads EAGVAQSPRYKIIEKRQSVAFWCNPISGHATLYWYQQILGQGPKLLIQFQNNGVVDDSQLPKDRFSAERLKGVDSTLKIQPAKLEDSAVYLCASSLWGQGAGELFFGEGSRLTVL.

For this clone: A read error may account for a junction end that differs from germline. V is TRBV7-9 and J is TRBJ1-1; D is unresolved. Germline V CDR1 and CDR2: SEHNR, FQNEAQ (reference sequence). This CDR3 spans 15 amino acids. The chain's CDR3 is CSSSLVHLRNTEAFF. The CDR3 DNA is TGTTCCAGCAGCTTAGTACACCTCCGTAACACTGAAGCTTTCTTT. The variable domain in full, with the rest retrieved from reference TRBV7-9 and TRBJ1-1, is DTGVSQNPRHKITKRGQNVTFRCDPISEHNRLYWYRQTLGQGPEFLTYFQNEAQLEKSRLLSDRFSAERPKGSFSTLEIQRTEQGDSAMYLCSSSLVHLRNTEAFFGQGTRLTVV.

Of note for this clone: Compared with germline, one end of the junction differs, possibly owing to a read error. The gene calls are TRBV6-6 and TRBJ2-7, with D possibly being TRBD2 (7 bases). The germline V gene encodes CDR1 MNHNY and CDR2 SVGAGI (reference sequence). The CDR3 runs to 14 residues. The CDR3 protein is CASSYAGAQGEQYF. The DNA of the CDR3 is TGTGCTAGCAGTTACGCGGGGGCACAGGGCGAGCAGTACTTC.

CDR3 in amino acids: CASTLGQGGETQYF. In DNA form, the CDR3 reads TGTGCCAGCACTCTGGGGCAGGGAGGAGAGACCCAGTACTTC. This sequence joins TRBV6-5 and TRBJ2-5; possibly TRBD2 for D (6 bases). This CDR3 region has 14 residues. The V and J ends lost 7 bases and 4 bases respectively, with 16 bases between them. Germline CDR1 and CDR2: MNHEY and SVGAGI.

V gene TRBV28 combines with J gene TRBJ1-1; D gene unclear. Trimming shortened V by 8 bases and J by 1 base, and 14 bases separated the two germline ends. The CDR3 covers 14 residues. The germline CDR1 and CDR2 sequences are MDHEN and SYDVKM. In DNA form, the CDR3 reads TGTGCCAGCTCTTTGCTACAGCCGAACACTGAAGCTTTCTTT. It specifies CASSLLQPNTEAFF.

This clone was counted a few times. The gene calls are TRBV5-1 and TRBJ2-2; D remains unclear. The CDR3 extends over 14 amino acids. CDR1 and CDR2 from the germline V gene are SGHRS and YFSETQ. V was trimmed by 2 bases and J by 4 bases, leaving 9 bases between them. The CDR3 loop reads CASSFRLGTGELFF. The CDR3, as DNA: TGCGCCAGCAGCTTCCGACTGGGCACCGGGGAGCTGTTTTTT.

V and J are TRBV5-4 and TRBJ2-5; 11 positions agree with TRBD2. With 0 bases clipped from V and 1 base from J, the junction kept 2 bases outside the gene matches. This CDR3 is built from 16 residues. CDR1 SGHNT and CDR2 YYREEE come from the germline V gene (reference sequence). The CDR3 is CASSLGTSGFQETQYF. Written as DNA, the CDR3 is TGTGCCAGCAGCTTGGGGACTAGCGGGTTCCAAGAGACCCAGTACTTC.

A remark on this clone: Other DNA sequences in this specimen translate into the identical CDR3. CDR3 nucleotides: TGTGCCAGCAGTTTAAGGCGGTATGGCTACACCTTC. Translating gives CASSLRRYGYTF. This chain uses TRBV28 with TRBJ1-2; unclear D gene. Germline assignment: CDR1 MDHEN and CDR2 SYDVKM. CDR3 length: 12 amino acids. V gave up 2 bases and J gave up 5 bases, with 6 bases separating them.

This rearrangement joins TRBV28 to TRBJ1-1; TRBD1 aligns across 10 bases. V lost 8 bases to trimming and J lost 6 bases; unmatched junction nucleotides: 6. The CDR3 sequence is 13 residues long. Germline V gene sequence: CDR1 MDHEN, CDR2 SYDVKM. The CDR3 DNA is TGTGCCAGCGGTGGACAGGGGGGCTCTGAAGCTTTCTTT. Protein sequence: CASGGQGGSEAFF.

The chain employs TRBV5-3 and TRBJ2-1; 7 bases are shared with TRBD1. TRBV5-3 has ORF status, its function being uncertain. The CDR3 totals 13 residues. Unmatched junction bases numbered 5, after V lost 6 bases and J lost 5 bases. The chain's CDR3 is CARTRTGNNEQFF. The CDR3 DNA reads TGTGCCAGAACCAGGACAGGTAACAATGAGCAGTTCTTC.

CDR3 coding DNA: TGTGCCAGCAGCGCGACTCGAAGCACAGATACGCAGTATTTT. Its translation: CASSATRSTDTQYF. The chain couples TRBV2 to TRBJ2-3; D is ambiguous. Germline CDR1 SNHLY, CDR2 FYNNEI. The CDR3 is made up of 14 amino acids. The germline V and J ends were trimmed by 6 bases and 0 bases, with 10 bases remaining between them. The complete variable domain, with remaining parts taken from reference TRBV2 and TRBJ2-3, reads EPEVTQTPSHQVTQMGQEVILRCVPISNHLYFYWYRQILGQKVEFLVSFYNNEISEKSEIFDDQFSVERPDGSNFTLKIRSTKLEDSAMYFCASSATRSTDTQYFGPGTRLTVL.

The chain uses TRBV7-9 and TRBJ2-2; 10 nucleotides line up with TRBD2. Germline values: CDR1 SEHNR, CDR2 FQNEAQ (reference sequence). The ends lost 4 bases at V and 4 bases at J; junction bases unmatched: 12. This CDR3 is built from 18 residues. CDR3 DNA sequence: TGTGCCAGCAGCTCCGGGCTAGCGGGAGTCTCGCCCACCGGGGAGCTGTTTTTT. Translating it yields CASSSGLAGVSPTGELFF. Full variable domain (rest looked up from reference TRBV7-9 and TRBJ2-2): DTGVSQNPRHKITKRGQNVTFRCDPISEHNRLYWYRQTLGQGPEFLTYFQNEAQLEKSRLLSDRFSAERPKGSFSTLEIQRTEQGDSAMYLCASSSGLAGVSPTGELFFGEGSRLTVL.

The rearrangement links TRBV5-1 to TRBJ1-6, with TRBD1 matching 7 bases. Looked up from germline, CDR1 is SGHRS and CDR2 is YFSETQ. This CDR3 spans 17 amino acids. V lost 0 bases and J lost 4; bases outside the gene matches: 7. Here the CDR3 reads CASSLGDSISYNSPLHF. The CDR3 DNA follows: TGCGCCAGCAGCTTGGGGGACAGTATTTCTTATAATTCACCCCTCCACTTT.